These 24 T cell receptor beta chains share one sample of origin, sequenced in a study of blood T cell repertoires in COVID-19 (TCRdb year 2020). Libraries were prepared through the immunoSEQ multiplex PCR assay. In TCRdb, the immuneACCESS table is reduced to in-frame sequences with V and J assigned. These tables do not hold every clone; where another copy was compared, an unresolved V gene accounts for under half, and the others remain unexplained. For this sample the table gives about 200,000 clones, of which approximately 84% were detected only once. Together, the top ten hold around 6.9% of the sample. The specimen sequenced was peripheral blood. These receptors came from a human donor with acute or convalescent COVID-19. The donor label of this sample is uncertain.

This rearrangement joins TRBV11-2 to TRBJ2-6; D remains unclear. Germline V gives CDR1 SGHAT, CDR2 FQNNGV. The CDR3 loop spans 16 amino acids. Trimming left V 1 base short and J 1 base short, with 8 bases between. In DNA, the CDR3 is TGTGCCAGCAGCTTAGTCGCGCCTTCTGGGGCCAACGTCCTGACTTTC. Amino acids: CASSLVAPSGANVLTF.

The chain carries TRBV18 and TRBJ1-3; D is unresolved. Trimming took off 5 bases at V and 0 bases at J, with 17 bases between the two ends. Germline CDR1 reads KGHSH; CDR2 reads LQKENI. This CDR3 is 17 amino acids long. CDR3 in DNA: TGTGCCAGCTCAGCGGAGGACTTATTGACCTCTGGAAACACCATATATTTT. Encoded protein: CASSAEDLLTSGNTIYF. Full variable domain (outside the CDR3, taken from reference TRBV18 and TRBJ1-3): NAGVMQNPRHLVRRRGQEARLRCSPMKGHSHVYWYRQLPEEGLKFMVYLQKENIIDESGMPKERFSAEFPKEGPSILRIQQVVRGDSAAYFCASSAEDLLTSGNTIYFGEGSWLTVV.

The CDR3 here is CASSKTSGKSYNEQFF. CDR3 in DNA: TGTGCCAGCAGCAAGACTAGCGGGAAAAGCTACAATGAGCAGTTCTTC. J is TRBJ2-1 and V is TRBV7-6, with 11 bases matching TRBD2. Germline loops: CDR1 SGHVS, CDR2 FNYEAQ. Losses at the gene ends were 5 bases for V and 3 bases for J; bases not matched to a gene: 6. There are 16 residues in the CDR3.

This sequence joins TRBV29-1 and TRBJ2-7, with TRBD1 matching 7 bases. V gave up 1 base and J gave up 2 bases; unmatched junction bases: 5. This CDR3 spans 14 amino acids. Germline lookup yields CDR1 SQVTM and CDR2 ANQGSEA. The CDR3 sequence: CSVEGGQTPYEQYF. CDR3 DNA: TGCAGCGTTGAAGGGGGACAGACCCCCTACGAGCAGTACTTC.

V and J are TRBV5-1 and TRBJ2-1, with D possibly TRBD2 on 5 matching bases. The CDR3 is 14 amino acids. Trimming took off 2 bases at V and 7 bases at J, with 13 bases between the two ends. From germline, CDR1 is SGHRS and CDR2 YFSETQ. The CDR3 reads CASSLGPSGNEQFF. As DNA, the CDR3 is TGCGCCAGCAGCTTAGGACCCTCGGGGAATGAGCAGTTCTTC.

This sequence joins TRBV12-5 and TRBJ2-7; 8 bases match TRBD1. The J segment lost 2 bases and the V segment lost 5 bases, leaving 8 bases of the junction unmatched. Germline V gene sequence: CDR1 LGHNT, CDR2 FRNRAP. The CDR3 consists of 15 residues. CDR3 sequence reads: CASGPGQGRTYEQYF. The CDR3 DNA is TGTGCTAGTGGTCCCGGACAGGGCAGGACCTACGAGCAGTACTTC.

The chain employs TRBV12-3 or TRBV12-4 and TRBJ1-5; no firm D call. Trimming removed 0 bases at V and 13 bases at J, with 13 bases between. The length of the CDR3 is 13 residues. The CDR3 DNA is TGTGCCAGCAGTTTAGCGAGGCCGTGGGTTCAGCATTTT. As protein: CASSLARPWVQHF.

V is TRBV5-4 and J is TRBJ2-5, with a weak D call TRBD1 (6 bases). This CDR3 has 14 amino acids. Germline assignment: CDR1 SGHNT and CDR2 YYREEE (reference sequence). V was trimmed by 4 bases and J by 2 bases, leaving 12 bases between them. CDR3 nucleotide sequence: TGTGCCAGCAGCGGGGGCGGACAGCAAGAGACCCAGTACTTC. Amino acids: CASSGGGQQETQYF.

The chain carries TRBV25-1 and TRBJ2-2; 12 nucleotides align to TRBD2. CDR1 is MGHDK, CDR2 SYGVNS, per germline. The CDR3 runs 16 residues. Losses at the gene ends were 10 bases for V and 5 bases for J; bases not matched to a gene: 11. The CDR3 sequence is CATRTSGTGGTGELFF. CDR3 in DNA: TGTGCCACCCGGACTAGCGGGACCGGCGGGACCGGGGAGCTGTTTTTT.

This clone was picked up one time. V and J are TRBV6-5 and TRBJ1-2; unclear D gene. The V end was cut by 4 bases, the J end by 8 bases, with 20 bases between. The CDR3 is made up of 15 amino acids. Germline loops: CDR1 MNHEY, CDR2 SVGAGI. CDR3 loop: CASSSRPGGPGGYTF. CDR3 DNA: TGTGCCAGCAGTTCCCGGCCCGGCGGCCCGGGGGGCTACACCTTC.

This chain joins TRBV3-1 (or the pseudogene TRBV3-2) and TRBJ2-7, with 11 bases that match TRBD2. Germline values: CDR1 LGHDT, CDR2 YNNKEL (reference sequence). The CDR3 length is 15 residues. V was pared by 0 bases and J by 9 bases, with 7 bases of the junction left unmatched. This CDR3 is CASSQDVSGRVGQYF. The CDR3 DNA follows: TGTGCCAGCAGCCAAGATGTTAGCGGGAGGGTGGGGCAGTACTTC.

This clone has just one count. The J gene is TRBJ2-7, the V gene TRBV7-2; TRBD1 aligns across 7 bases. In germline, CDR1 is SGHTA, CDR2 FQGNSA. The J segment lost 2 bases and the V segment lost 5 bases, leaving 6 bases of the junction unmatched. This CDR3 is built from 14 residues. The CDR3 DNA is TGTGCCAGCAGCACCGGACAGGTGACCTACGAGCAGTACTTC. It is translated as CASSTGQVTYEQYF.

The chain employs TRBV7-3 and TRBJ2-6, with D perhaps matching TRBD1 (5 bases). This CDR3 region has 16 residues. The V gene lost 5 bases and the J gene lost 1 base, with 12 bases spanning the gap. CDR1 and CDR2 (germline): SGHTA, FQGTGA. CDR3 residues: CASSRAGNSGANVLTF. The CDR3 nucleotides are TGTGCCAGCAGCAGAGCAGGGAATTCTGGGGCCAACGTCCTGACTTTC. The whole variable domain, remainder taken from reference TRBV7-3 and TRBJ2-6, is GAGVSQTPSNKVTEKGKYVELRCDPISGHTALYWYRQSLGQGPEFLIYFQGTGAADDSGLPNDRFFAVRPEGSVSTLKIQRTERGDSAVYLCASSRAGNSGANVLTFGAGSRLTVL.

V usage is TRBV5-5 and J usage is TRBJ1-5, with 7 bases matching TRBD1. The CDR3 is made up of 14 amino acids. The V segment lost 2 bases and the J segment 11 bases; nucleotides outside the gene matches: 10. Germline lookup yields CDR1 SGHKS and CDR2 YYEKEE (reference sequence). The CDR3 loop is CASSFQGESGAQHF. The CDR3 nucleotides are TGTGCCAGCAGCTTCCAGGGGGAGTCGGGAGCCCAGCATTTT.

The chain employs TRBV18 and TRBJ2-4; possible D gene TRBD2, 6 bases. Germline CDR1 and CDR2: KGHSH and LQKENI. This CDR3 spans 16 amino acids. V was clipped by 2 bases and J by 2 bases, with 13 bases between them. DNA for the CDR3: TGTGCCAGCTCACCAGTACGGGAGTCGACCAAAAACATTCAGTACTTC. As protein: CASSPVRESTKNIQYF.

CDR3: CASSTEGEGTEAFF. The CDR3 region has the DNA TGTGCCAGTAGTACCGAGGGTGAAGGCACTGAAGCTTTCTTT. The gene calls are TRBV19 and TRBJ1-1; no clear D gene. Per germline, CDR1 LNHDA and CDR2 SQIVND (reference sequence). This CDR3 comprises 14 residues. V gave up 4 bases and J gave up 4 bases, with 13 bases separating them.

This chain connects TRBV9 to TRBJ2-1; weak D call: TRBD2 (6 bases). The CDR3 loop spans 15 amino acids. The germline gives CDR1 SGDLS, CDR2 YYNGEE. Trimming stripped 8 bases from V and 0 bases from J, with 15 bases between. The CDR3 spells CASNRGGSSYNEQFF. For the CDR3, the DNA is TGTGCCAGTAACCGTGGAGGGAGCTCCTACAATGAGCAGTTCTTC.

The chain couples TRBV3-1 (or the pseudogene TRBV3-2) to TRBJ1-2; tentative D call: TRBD1 (5 bases). Per the germline V gene, CDR1 is LGHDT and CDR2 is YNNKEL (reference sequence). This CDR3 region has 14 residues. The V and J ends lost 4 bases and 0 bases respectively, with 9 bases between them. The DNA of the CDR3 is TGTGCCAGCAGCCCCAGGACATCTAACTATGGCTACACCTTC. Amino acids: CASSPRTSNYGYTF.

This rearrangement joins TRBV7-2 to TRBJ2-3; weak D call: TRBD2 (6 bases). CDR3 length equals 15 residues. CDR1 and CDR2 from the germline V gene are SGHTA and FQGNSA. Trimming shortened V by 3 bases and J by 0 bases, and 10 bases separated the two germline ends. In DNA form, the CDR3 reads TGTGCCAGCAGCTTTCGCGGGACTAGCACAGATACGCAGTATTTT. Translated, it gives CASSFRGTSTDTQYF. The full variable domain, in which reference TRBV7-2 and TRBJ2-3 provide the parts outside the CDR3, is GAGVSQSPSNKVTEKGKDVELRCDPISGHTALYWYRQSLGQGLEFLIYFQGNSAPDKSGLPSDRFSAERTGGSVSTLTIQRTQQEDSAVYLCASSFRGTSTDTQYFGPGTRLTVL.

This sequence joins TRBV21-1 and TRBJ2-2; the table assigns TRBD1, which was not confirmed against the DNA. TRBV21-1 represents a pseudogene. The CDR3 spans 19 residues. This CDR3 is CASSNGRGTGGIGTGELFF. As DNA, the CDR3 is TGTGCCAGCAGCAACGGAAGGGGGACAGGGGGAATTGGCACCGGGGAGCTGTTTTTT.

V usage is TRBV6-5 and J usage is TRBJ2-5; D may be TRBD2 (6 bases). The CDR3 consists of 14 residues. CDR1 is MNHEY and CDR2 is SVGAGI in the germline V gene. V was trimmed by 2 bases and J by 7 bases, leaving 14 bases between them. This chain's CDR3 is CASSYGRLTGTQYF. The CDR3 bases are TGTGCCAGCAGTTACGGGAGGCTCACGGGGACCCAGTACTTC.

This clone was picked up one time. CDR3 sequence (DNA): TGTGCCAGTAGAACCGGGACAGCGACTTATCAGCCCCAGCATTTT. Protein sequence: CASRTGTATYQPQHF. The gene calls are TRBV19 and TRBJ1-5, with 7 bases fitting TRBD1. Germline V CDR1 and CDR2: LNHDA, SQIVND (reference sequence). V lost 6 bases and J lost 5; bases outside the gene matches: 10. The CDR3 has 15 amino acids.

The V and J genes are TRBV5-1 and TRBJ2-3; D may be TRBD2 (5 bases). There are 13 residues in the CDR3. The V and J ends lost 3 bases and 5 bases respectively, with 10 bases between them. Germline V gene sequence: CDR1 SGHRS, CDR2 YFSETQ. The CDR3 coding sequence is TGCGCCAGCAGCTCGGACTTCTTAGATACGCAGTATTTT. It encodes CASSSDFLDTQYF.

This rearrangement joins TRBV19 to TRBJ2-7; a weak D match, TRBD1 (6 bases). The CDR3 runs 14 residues. Germline V CDR1 and CDR2: LNHDA, SQIVND (reference sequence). Trimming left V 4 bases short and J 3 bases short, with 13 bases between. The CDR3 is CASSTSTGIYEQYF. CDR3 DNA sequence: TGTGCCAGTAGTACCAGTACAGGGATCTACGAGCAGTACTTC. The whole variable domain, filled in from reference TRBV19 and TRBJ2-7, reads DGGITQSPKYLFRKEGQNVTLSCEQNLNHDAMYWYRQDPGQGLRLIYYSQIVNDFQKGDIAEGYSVSREKKESFPLTVTSAQKNPTAFYLCASSTSTGIYEQYFGPGTRLTVT.